This passage covers 29 T cell receptor beta chains from one sample sequenced in a study of shared clonotypes between healthy human individuals. The protocol was immunoSEQ multiplex PCR, while the TCRdb copy is restricted to in-frame clones and leaves out a portion. Among 950,000 to 1,100,000 clones listed, 75% were seen once. The sample taken for sequencing was memory CD4+ T cells sorted from blood. As to subset: CD45RA-negative fraction. The origin of the receptors is a man between 18 and 29 years old in good health.

V usage is TRBV7-8 and J usage is TRBJ1-5; D is perhaps TRBD1 (6 bases). CDR3 length: 15 residues. The V end was cut by 1 base, the J end by 4 bases, with 11 bases between. CDR1 is SGHVS and CDR2 is FQNEAQ in the germline V gene. CDR3 region: CASSLGQGINQPQHF. The CDR3 coding sequence is TGTGCCAGCAGCTTAGGGCAGGGGATAAATCAGCCCCAGCATTTT. The whole variable domain, remainder taken from reference TRBV7-8 and TRBJ1-5, is GAGVSQSPRYKVAKRGQDVALRCDPISGHVSLFWYQQALGQGPEFLTYFQNEAQLDKSGLPSDRFFAERPEGSVSTLKIQRTQQEDSAVYLCASSLGQGINQPQHFGDGTRLSIL.

The chain is built from TRBV29-1 and TRBJ2-3, with a tentative D call TRBD2 (7 bases). The CDR3 is 14 amino acids. V lost 0 bases, J lost 8 bases, and 15 bases lay in between. From germline, CDR1 is SQVTM and CDR2 ANQGSEA. CDR3 nucleotide sequence: TGCAGCGTTGAAGATCCTGGGGGGGCCCCTACGCAGTATTTT. Translation gives CSVEDPGGAPTQYF.

This clone was seen a few times. The chain is built from TRBV30 and TRBJ1-2; 11 nucleotides match TRBD1. The CDR3 runs 15 residues. V shed 0 bases and J 1 base; nucleotides not matched to a gene: 1. Germline V CDR1 and CDR2: GTSNPN, SVGIG (reference sequence). CDR3 sequence (DNA): TGTGCCTGGAGTGTAGGGACAGGGGGTAACTATGGCTACACCTTC. Its protein product is CAWSVGTGGNYGYTF.

V gene TRBV5-4 combines with J gene TRBJ2-6, with 10 bases that match TRBD1. Trimming cost V 4 bases and J 3 bases; bases outside gene matches: 10. The CDR3 is 18 residues long. Germline V gene data show CDR1 as SGHNT and CDR2 as YYREEE (reference sequence). The CDR3 region is CASSAPGQGRGGANVLTF. The CDR3 nucleotides read TGTGCCAGCAGCGCGCCGGGACAGGGGCGGGGTGGGGCCAACGTCCTGACTTTC.

This clone was seen many times. Other DNA variants within this sample encode the same CDR3. The genes are TRBV10-1 and TRBJ2-7; D possibly corresponds to TRBD2 (6 bases). V was shortened by 3 bases and J by 1 base, with 7 bases between the two germline ends. The CDR3 extends over 13 amino acids. CDR1 and CDR2 (germline): WNHNN, SYGVQD (reference sequence). This CDR3 is CASSESGSYEQYF. The CDR3 nucleotides are TGCGCCAGCAGTGAAAGCGGGTCCTACGAGCAGTACTTC.

The table lists this clone with a few counts. The V gene is TRBV10-1, the J gene TRBJ1-6; D is unclear. Trimming pared 10 bases from V and 13 bases from J, leaving 11 bases between. Germline CDR1 is WNHNN and CDR2 is SYGVQD (reference sequence). The CDR3 contains 10 residues. This CDR3 is CANLPRPLHF. The CDR3 DNA follows: TGCGCCAACCTCCCAAGGCCCCTCCACTTT.

The V and J genes are TRBV25-1 and TRBJ2-2; TRBD1 agrees at 9 bases. V dropped 6 bases and J dropped 6; count of bases not matched to a gene: 11. The germline V gene encodes CDR1 MGHDK and CDR2 SYGVNS. The CDR3 totals 16 residues. CDR3 nucleotides: TGTGCCAGCAGCCGGACCGGGACAGGGAGAGCCGGGGAGCTGTTTTTT. The encoded protein is CASSRTGTGRAGELFF. The entire variable domain, with the rest obtained from reference TRBV25-1 and TRBJ2-2, is as follows: EADIYQTPRYLVIGTGKKITLECSQTMGHDKMYWYQQDPGMELHLIHYSYGVNSTEKGDLSSESTVSRIRTEHFPLTLESARPSHTSQYLCASSRTGTGRAGELFFGEGSRLTVL.

A few counts support this clone. The CDR3 DNA follows: TGTGCCAGCAGCTTCGACGTAGCGGGAAGCACAGATACGCAGTATTTT. Protein: CASSFDVAGSTDTQYF. This chain joins TRBV7-6 and TRBJ2-3, with TRBD2 identical over 8 bases. J was trimmed by 0 bases and V by 3 bases; bases with no gene match: 5. CDR1 and CDR2 from the germline V gene are SGHVS and FNYEAQ. This CDR3 has 16 residues.

The gene calls are TRBV12-5 and TRBJ2-6; no clear D. The CDR3 spans 14 residues. Germline CDR1 reads LGHNT; CDR2 reads FRNRAP. V lost 5 bases and J 0 bases, leaving 5 bases between the germline ends. The CDR3 here is CASGASSGANVLTF. The CDR3 DNA sequence: TGTGCTAGTGGTGCGAGCTCTGGGGCCAACGTCCTGACTTTC. The full variable domain, with the rest looked up from reference TRBV12-5 and TRBJ2-6, is DARVTQTPRHKVTEMGQEVTMRCQPILGHNTVFWYRQTMMQGLELLAYFRNRAPLDDSGMPKDRFSAEMPDATLATLKIQPSEPRDSAVYFCASGASSGANVLTFGAGSRLTVL.

The J gene is TRBJ1-1, the V gene TRBV5-1; weak D call: TRBD1 (6 bases). From germline, CDR1 is SGHRS and CDR2 YFSETQ. CDR3 length: 14 amino acids. Between the trimmed V and J ends, which lost 4 bases and 8 bases, there was a span of 18 bases. The CDR3 nucleotides read TGCGCCAGCAGCAGGTTACAGGGAGGGCTGGAAGCTTTCTTT. As protein: CASSRLQGGLEAFF.

With regard to this clone: This sequence is one base from a far larger clone and is likely a read error. The rearrangement joins TRBV6-6 to TRBJ1-2; 7 bases agree with TRBD1. The trim removed 8 bases at V and 4 bases at J, leaving 13 bases unmatched. CDR1 MNHNY and CDR2 SVGAGI come from the germline V gene (reference sequence). The CDR3 contains 15 residues. This chain's CDR3 is CASGSQEGQPYGYTF. DNA for the CDR3: TGTGCCAGCGGTAGCCAGGAGGGACAGCCCTATGGCTACACCTTC.

This clone was seen a single time. The genes are TRBV23-1 and TRBJ1-5; a weak D match, TRBD1 (5 bases). TRBV23-1 is reported as an ORF; its role is uncertain. The CDR3 is 13 residues long. The V and J ends lost 2 bases and 7 bases respectively, with 9 bases between them. The CDR3 protein is CASSQADKQPQHF. The CDR3 bases are TGCGCCAGCAGTCAAGCGGACAAACAGCCCCAGCATTTT.

The CDR3 is CASSLRQGQADTQYF. Written as DNA, the CDR3 is TGCGCCAGCAGCTTGAGGCAGGGTCAAGCAGATACGCAGTATTTT. The chain joins TRBV5-1 to TRBJ2-3, with a possible D match to TRBD1 (5 bases). Per the germline V gene, CDR1 is SGHRS and CDR2 is YFSETQ. This CDR3 comprises 15 residues. V lost 1 base and J lost 4, with 13 bases in between.

Comment on this clone: At the DNA level, this CDR3 is encoded by other sequences in the same sample as well. The chain is built from TRBV29-1 and TRBJ2-5; D may be TRBD1 or TRBD2 (5 bases each). Trimming removed 6 bases from V and 1 base from J, with 12 bases in between. This CDR3 comprises 13 residues. CDR1 SQVTM and CDR2 ANQGSEA come from the germline V gene. CDR3 in amino acids: CSVAGTAQETQYF. The DNA of the CDR3 is TGCAGCGTGGCCGGGACGGCCCAAGAGACCCAGTACTTC.

This clone was seen only once. The chain has TRBV29-1 and TRBJ1-5, with a tentative D call TRBD1 (6 bases). Trimming stripped 4 bases from V and 6 bases from J, with 10 bases between. The CDR3 is 12 amino acids. Germline values: CDR1 SQVTM, CDR2 ANQGSEA. The CDR3 sequence is CSVAGAGQPQHF. CDR3 DNA: TGCAGCGTTGCAGGGGCAGGTCAGCCCCAGCATTTT.

This clone appeared a few times. V gene TRBV11-2 combines with J gene TRBJ1-5; D gene unclear. CDR3 length: 13 residues. Germline V gene sequence: CDR1 SGHAT, CDR2 FQNNGV. Trimming shortened V by 5 bases and J by 6 bases, and 11 bases separated the two germline ends. As DNA, the CDR3 is TGTGCCAGCAGCCGCAGCCTCGTTCAGCCCCAGCATTTT. Amino acids: CASSRSLVQPQHF.

V gene TRBV5-6 combines with J gene TRBJ1-6, with TRBD1 matching over 9 bases. The CDR3 consists of 15 residues. With 5 bases clipped from V and 9 bases from J, the junction kept 9 bases outside the gene matches. In germline, CDR1 is SGHDT, CDR2 YYEEEE. CDR3 DNA sequence: TGTGCCAGCAGTTATGGGACAGGGTTGGTTTCACCCCTCCACTTT. It yields the protein CASSYGTGLVSPLHF.

The chain is built from TRBV6-1 and TRBJ2-3; no clear D gene. The CDR3 contains 11 residues. Per germline, CDR1 MNHNS and CDR2 SASEGT. V was clipped by 8 bases and J by 4 bases, with 7 bases between them. CDR3 DNA: TGTGCCAGCTCCCTGTCAGATACGCAGTATTTT. Its protein is CASSLSDTQYF.

This CDR3 reads CASSFLAGGLEQYF. The CDR3 DNA reads as TGTGCCAGCAGCTTCCTAGCGGGGGGGCTCGAGCAGTACTTC. The chain is built from TRBV11-2 and TRBJ2-7; 12 positions match TRBD2. CDR1 and CDR2 (germline): SGHAT, FQNNGV. Germline trimming cut 3 bases from V and 6 bases from J; bases unmatched to any gene: 3. The CDR3 sequence is 14 residues long.

This chain connects TRBV30 to TRBJ1-2; no clear D gene. V gave up 4 bases and J gave up 5 bases, with 11 bases separating them. This CDR3 comprises 12 residues. Per germline, CDR1 GTSNPN and CDR2 SVGIG (reference sequence). DNA of the CDR3: TGTGCCTGGACCCTCAGTCCTTATGGCTACACCTTC. It codes for CAWTLSPYGYTF.

This clone was picked up one time. This chain joins TRBV2 and TRBJ1-1, with a possible D match to TRBD1 (5 bases). Trimming took off 7 bases at V and 4 bases at J, with 13 bases between the two ends. CDR1 and CDR2 from the germline V gene are SNHLY and FYNNEI. CDR3 length: 13 residues. This CDR3 is CASTPGEFTEAFF. The DNA for the CDR3 is TGTGCCAGCACCCCGGGGGAGTTCACTGAAGCTTTCTTT.

The chain's CDR3 is CASSSDGGGTDTQYF. The CDR3 DNA is TGTGCCAGCAGCTCCGACGGGGGGGGCACAGATACGCAGTATTTT. The V gene is TRBV7-9, the J gene TRBJ2-3; TRBD2 aligns across 8 bases. The CDR3 extends over 15 amino acids. Germline-derived CDR1 and CDR2 are SEHNR and FQNEAQ (reference sequence). The trim removed 4 bases at V and 1 base at J, leaving 4 bases unmatched.

This clone was counted a few times. This chain connects TRBV30 to TRBJ2-4, with D hard to call. Germline CDR1 is GTSNPN and CDR2 is SVGIG (reference sequence). This CDR3 spans 15 amino acids. The V and J ends lost 2 bases and 0 bases respectively, with 11 bases between them. The CDR3 is CAWSRNSLAKNIQYF. The CDR3 coding sequence is TGTGCCTGGAGTAGGAACTCTTTAGCCAAAAACATTCAGTACTTC.

The chain carries TRBV28 and TRBJ1-6; D ambiguous. In germline, CDR1 is MDHEN, CDR2 SYDVKM. The CDR3 has 11 residues. The V gene lost 8 bases and the J gene lost 7 bases, with 6 bases spanning the gap. This CDR3 reads CASWANSPLHF. The CDR3 region has the DNA TGTGCCAGCTGGGCGAATTCACCCCTCCACTTT. The whole variable domain, remainder taken from reference TRBV28 and TRBJ1-6, is DVKVTQSSRYLVKRTGEKVFLECVQDMDHENMFWYRQDPGLGLRLIYFSYDVKMKEKGDIPEGYSVSREKKERFSLILESASTNQTSMYLCASWANSPLHFGNGTRLTVT.

This chain links TRBV2 with TRBJ1-2, with D perhaps TRBD1 (6 bases). The CDR3 totals 15 residues. The germline V and J ends were trimmed by 0 bases and 8 bases, with 16 bases remaining between them. Germline CDR1 reads SNHLY; CDR2 reads FYNNEI. Here the CDR3 reads CASSEASVSGTGYTF. The CDR3 nucleotides are TGTGCCAGCAGTGAAGCTTCCGTATCCGGGACAGGCTACACCTTC.

On this clone itself: The same CDR3 also results from other DNA sequences found in this sample. This chain connects TRBV18 to TRBJ2-7; tentative D call: TRBD1 (5 bases). Germline V lookup: CDR1 KGHSH, CDR2 LQKENI. This CDR3 spans 14 amino acids. V lost 3 bases and J lost 2, with 11 bases in between. The CDR3 DNA follows: TGTGCCAGCTCACCGGGTCAGGGCCCCTACGAGCAGTACTTC. Translated, it gives CASSPGQGPYEQYF.

The rearrangement uses TRBV5-4 and TRBJ2-7, with 10 bases aligning to TRBD2. V was clipped by 1 base and J by 5 bases; unmatched bases: 6. This CDR3 spans 15 amino acids. CDR1 is SGHNT and CDR2 is YYREEE in the germline V gene (reference sequence). CDR3: CASSLPSGRLHEQYF. The CDR3 nucleotides read TGTGCCAGCAGCTTGCCTAGCGGGAGATTACACGAGCAGTACTTC.

The chain recombines TRBV5-6 with TRBJ2-3; 13 bases agree with TRBD2. The germline V gene encodes CDR1 SGHDT and CDR2 YYEEEE. The CDR3 totals 19 residues. V was clipped by 3 bases and J by 6 bases; unmatched bases: 16. CDR3 bases: TGTGCCAGCAGCTCCAACCCAATACTAGCGGGAGGGAGACTGGATACGCAGTATTTT. Its protein is CASSSNPILAGGRLDTQYF.

The chain employs TRBV7-8 and TRBJ2-5; D possibly corresponds to TRBD2 (6 bases). Between the trimmed V and J ends, which lost 2 bases and 6 bases, there was a span of 13 bases. CDR1 and CDR2 from the germline V gene are SGHVS and FQNEAQ. The CDR3 is made up of 14 amino acids. CDR3 sequence (DNA): TGTGCCAGCAGCTTAAGGGGACTTGTGAAGACCCAGTACTTC. This translates into CASSLRGLVKTQYF.